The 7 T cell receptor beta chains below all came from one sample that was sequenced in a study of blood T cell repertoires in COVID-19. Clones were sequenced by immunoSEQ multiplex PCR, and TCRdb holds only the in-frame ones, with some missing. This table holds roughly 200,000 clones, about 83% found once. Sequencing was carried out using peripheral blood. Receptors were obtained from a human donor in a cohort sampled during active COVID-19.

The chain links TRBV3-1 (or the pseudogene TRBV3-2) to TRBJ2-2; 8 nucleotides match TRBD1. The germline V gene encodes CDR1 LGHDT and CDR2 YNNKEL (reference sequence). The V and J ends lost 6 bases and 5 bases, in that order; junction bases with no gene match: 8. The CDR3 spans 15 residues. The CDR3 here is CASRLQTGATGELFF. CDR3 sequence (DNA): TGTGCCAGCAGGCTACAGACAGGGGCGACCGGGGAGCTGTTTTTT.

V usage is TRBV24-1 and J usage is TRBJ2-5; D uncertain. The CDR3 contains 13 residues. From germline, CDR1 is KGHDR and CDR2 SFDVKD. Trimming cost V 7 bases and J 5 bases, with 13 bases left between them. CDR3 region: CATRRDSKETQYF. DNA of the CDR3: TGTGCCACCAGGCGTGACTCGAAGGAGACCCAGTACTTC.

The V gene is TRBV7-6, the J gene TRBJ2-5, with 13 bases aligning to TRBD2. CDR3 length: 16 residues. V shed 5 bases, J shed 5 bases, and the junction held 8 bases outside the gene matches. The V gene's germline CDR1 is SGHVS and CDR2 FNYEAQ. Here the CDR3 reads CASSPGLAGELETQYF. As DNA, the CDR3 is TGTGCCAGCAGCCCTGGACTAGCGGGAGAGTTGGAGACCCAGTACTTC.

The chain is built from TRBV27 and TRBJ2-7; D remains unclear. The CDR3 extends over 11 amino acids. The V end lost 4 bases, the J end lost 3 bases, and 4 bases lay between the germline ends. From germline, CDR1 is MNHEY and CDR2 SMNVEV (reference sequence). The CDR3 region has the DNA TGTGCCAGCAGTTCCAACTACGAGCAGTACTTC. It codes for CASSSNYEQYF.

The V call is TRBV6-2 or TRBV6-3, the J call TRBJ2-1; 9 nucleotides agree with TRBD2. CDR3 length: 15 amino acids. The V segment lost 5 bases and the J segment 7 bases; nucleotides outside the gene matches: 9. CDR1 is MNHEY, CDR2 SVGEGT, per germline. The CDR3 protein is CASSTVAGAGNEQFF. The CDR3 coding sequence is TGTGCCAGCAGTACCGTAGCGGGAGCGGGGAATGAGCAGTTCTTC.

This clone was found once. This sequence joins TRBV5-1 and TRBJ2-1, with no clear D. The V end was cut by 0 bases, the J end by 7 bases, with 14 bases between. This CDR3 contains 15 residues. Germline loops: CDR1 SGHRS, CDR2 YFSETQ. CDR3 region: CASSLAPAGGNEQFF. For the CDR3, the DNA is TGCGCCAGCAGCTTGGCCCCGGCAGGTGGGAATGAGCAGTTCTTC.

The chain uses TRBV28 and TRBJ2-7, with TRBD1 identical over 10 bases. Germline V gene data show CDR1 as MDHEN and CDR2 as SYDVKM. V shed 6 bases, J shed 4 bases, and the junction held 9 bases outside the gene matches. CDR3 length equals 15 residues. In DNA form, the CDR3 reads TGTGCCAGCAGGGGAGCCGGGACAGGGGTTTACGAGCAGTACTTC. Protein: CASRGAGTGVYEQYF.